This entry describes one TCR beta chain. Data came from immunoSEQ multiplex PCR; TCRdb stores just in-frame clones and leaves some out. The table includes approximately 220,000 clones, over 80% detected once. This sample is part of a study of blood T cell repertoires in COVID-19. This sequence was found in a man in his forties with acute or convalescent COVID-19. Sequenced input: peripheral blood.

CDR3 coding DNA: TGTGCCAGCGCCCTGGGGGGGAGCAATCAGCCCCAGCATTTT. Translating gives CASALGGSNQPQHF. This rearrangement joins TRBV6-5 to TRBJ1-5; tentatively, D is TRBD1 (5 bases). Germline V gene lookup returns CDR1 MNHEY and CDR2 SVGAGI. The germline V and J ends were trimmed by 8 bases and 1 base, with 12 bases remaining between them. The CDR3 has 14 amino acids.